The 17 T cell receptor beta chains below all came from one sample that was sequenced in a study of Ad26.COV2.S vaccination and SARS-CoV-2 variants. Produced via immunoSEQ multiplex PCR; TCRdb's table is partial and in-frame only. The table includes hundreds of thousands of clones, more than 70% detected once. Treatment reported: some 19 received Ad26.COV2.S at low or high dose, single or two shots; roughly five received placebo; per-sample allocation not given. After the first vaccine or placebo injection, samples were drawn on day 63. The sequencing used peripheral blood, collected in a trial of Ad26.COV2.S vaccine versus placebo. Source of these receptors: a person between 18 and 60 years old who received the Ad26.COV2.S COVID-19 vaccine or a placebo.

This chain uses TRBV5-6 with TRBJ1-5; 7 nucleotides agree with TRBD1. V was pared by 4 bases and J by 0 bases, with 4 bases of the junction left unmatched. CDR1 and CDR2 from the germline V gene are SGHDT and YYEEEE. The CDR3 has 15 residues. CDR3 amino acids: CASSLGQTSNQPQHF. CDR3 bases: TGTGCCAGCAGCCTGGGACAGACTAGCAATCAGCCCCAGCATTTT.

This chain links TRBV11-3 with TRBJ2-3; D is unclear. Germline lookup yields CDR1 SGHNT and CDR2 YENEEA. The V end was cut by 5 bases, the J end by 1 base, with 10 bases between. This CDR3 spans 14 amino acids. Here the CDR3 DNA reads TGTGCCAGCAGCCTTACACGGGGCACAGATACGCAGTATTTT. It codes for CASSLTRGTDTQYF.

This clone was seen once. The chain couples TRBV6-5 to TRBJ2-2; maybe TRBD1 (5 bases). Trimming took off 7 bases at V and 2 bases at J, with 11 bases between the two ends. In germline, CDR1 is MNHEY, CDR2 SVGAGI. The CDR3 consists of 14 residues. CDR3 protein: CASKRQINTGELFF. The DNA for the CDR3 is TGTGCCAGCAAGAGACAGATAAACACCGGGGAGCTGTTTTTT.

This clone was detected only once. The chain joins TRBV2 to TRBJ1-3; D is undetermined. The CDR3 spans 14 residues. The V gene's germline CDR1 is SNHLY and CDR2 FYNNEI. V gave up 2 bases and J gave up 3 bases, with 8 bases separating them. The CDR3 coding sequence is TGTGCCAGCAGTGAAAGGTGGGGTGGAAACACCATATATTTT. This sequence encodes CASSERWGGNTIYF.

The chain recombines TRBV7-2 with TRBJ1-5; TRBD1 is a possible D gene (5 bases). Germline lookup yields CDR1 SGHTA and CDR2 FQGNSA. V gave up 5 bases and J gave up 3 bases, with 14 bases separating them. This CDR3 is 15 amino acids long. In nucleotides, the CDR3 is TGTGCCAGCAGCCCGGAGGGACTGCCCAATCAGCCCCAGCATTTT. Amino acids: CASSPEGLPNQPQHF.

This chain connects TRBV6-5 to TRBJ2-1; D unresolved. The ends were cut back, 7 bases at V and 4 bases at J, with 14 bases in the middle. The germline gives CDR1 MNHEY, CDR2 SVGAGI. The CDR3 covers 14 residues. For the CDR3, the DNA is TGTGCCAGCAAAACGGGTTATTCTTACAATGAGCAGTTCTTC. Residues: CASKTGYSYNEQFF.

The chain uses TRBV30 and TRBJ1-5; 10 nucleotides match TRBD1. Germline loops: CDR1 GTSNPN, CDR2 SVGIG (reference sequence). Losses at the gene ends were 1 base for V and 4 bases for J; bases not matched to a gene: 10. CDR3 length: 17 amino acids. The CDR3 spells CAWSGDRGSGGNQPQHF. CDR3 coding DNA: TGTGCCTGGAGTGGGGACAGGGGTTCAGGAGGAAATCAGCCCCAGCATTTT.

The genes are TRBV7-6 and TRBJ2-5, with TRBD1 matching 7 bases. Germline-derived CDR1 and CDR2 are SGHVS and FNYEAQ. J lost 0 bases, V lost 3 bases, and 4 bases had no gene match. This CDR3 region has 15 residues. CDR3 sequence reads: CASSFGTAHQETQYF. The DNA for the CDR3 is TGTGCCAGCAGCTTCGGGACAGCCCACCAAGAGACCCAGTACTTC.

The J gene is TRBJ2-7, the V gene TRBV4-1; TRBD1 aligns across 8 bases. Trimming cost V 4 bases and J 2 bases; bases outside gene matches: 13. This CDR3 has 17 residues. Germline V CDR1 and CDR2: MGHRA, YSYEKL. CDR3 residues: CASSPGALPGQAYEQYF. The CDR3 nucleotides are TGCGCCAGCAGCCCCGGGGCCCTACCGGGACAGGCCTACGAGCAGTACTTC.

Here the CDR3 reads CASSLEERTDTQYF. The CDR3 DNA follows: TGTGCCAGCAGCTTGGAGGAACGCACAGATACGCAGTATTTT. This sequence joins TRBV5-8 and TRBJ2-3; D remains unclear. This CDR3 comprises 14 residues. Germline loops: CDR1 SGHTS, CDR2 YDEGEE. Trimming took 0 bases from V and 1 from J, leaving 6 bases between them.

The chain couples TRBV7-8 to TRBJ2-5, with D uncertain. V lost 1 base, J lost 4 bases, and 13 bases lay in between. This CDR3 spans 15 amino acids. Germline CDR1 is SGHVS and CDR2 is FQNEAQ. The CDR3 coding sequence is TGTGCCAGCAGCTTAGATACGCAGATCGGAGAGACCCAGTACTTC. Its translation: CASSLDTQIGETQYF.

This chain uses TRBV18 with TRBJ2-5, with D uncertain. Germline CDR1 reads KGHSH; CDR2 reads LQKENI. Deletions cut 2 bases from V and 2 bases from J, with 6 bases between. The CDR3 has 13 amino acids. As DNA, the CDR3 is TGTGCCAGCTCACCAGACCAACAAGAGACCCAGTACTTC. This codes for CASSPDQQETQYF.

The V call is TRBV10-1, the J call TRBJ2-1; 11 nucleotides line up with TRBD2. CDR3 length equals 16 residues. Unmatched junction bases numbered 8, after V lost 3 bases and J lost 7 bases. Per germline, CDR1 WNHNN and CDR2 SYGVQD (reference sequence). The CDR3 loop reads CASSDHLAGGGNEQFF. CDR3 nucleotide sequence: TGCGCCAGCAGTGATCACCTAGCGGGAGGAGGAAATGAGCAGTTCTTC.

CDR3 nucleotides: TGTGCCAGCAGTCACCCGACAGGGCAGAACACTGAAGCTTTCTTT. Residues: CASSHPTGQNTEAFF. This sequence joins TRBV6-2 or TRBV6-3 and TRBJ1-1; TRBD1 matches 7 bases. This CDR3 has 15 residues. V lost 5 bases, J lost 1 base, and 7 bases stayed unmatched. Per germline, CDR1 MNHEY and CDR2 SVGEGT.

This chain joins TRBV20-1 and TRBJ2-2, with D unclear. The CDR3 is made up of 11 amino acids. The germline V gene has CDR1 DFQATT and CDR2 SNEGSKA (reference sequence). The germline V and J ends were trimmed by 5 bases and 7 bases, with 8 bases remaining between them. CDR3 in DNA: TGCAGTGCTCCGGGTTACGGGGAGCTGTTTTTT. Protein product: CSAPGYGELFF.

In this sample, this clone turned up once. The chain links TRBV14 to TRBJ2-1, with D unclear. Germline V lookup: CDR1 SGHDN, CDR2 FVKESK. The V end lost 5 bases, the J end lost 0 bases, and 11 bases lay between the germline ends. The CDR3 runs 15 residues. The CDR3 region is CASSYDMSSYNEQFF. CDR3 nucleotides: TGTGCCAGCAGCTACGACATGAGCTCCTACAATGAGCAGTTCTTC. The variable domain in full, with the rest retrieved from reference TRBV14 and TRBJ2-1, is EAGVTQFPSHSVIEKGQTVTLRCDPISGHDNLYWYRRVMGKEIKFLLHFVKESKQDESGMPNNRFLAERTGGTYSTLKVQPAELEDSGVYFCASSYDMSSYNEQFFGPGTRLTVL.

This chain links TRBV5-6 with TRBJ2-7, with 10 bases aligning to TRBD1. This CDR3 is built from 14 residues. Germline assignment: CDR1 SGHDT and CDR2 YYEEEE. The trim removed 3 bases at V and 4 bases at J, leaving 4 bases unmatched. The CDR3 nucleotides are TGTGCCAGCAGCTCCCGGGACAGGGGTTACGAGCAGTACTTC. Translation: CASSSRDRGYEQYF.